Below are 30 T cell receptor beta chains sequenced from a single sample in a study of beta chain features in type 1 diabetes. Reverse transcribing all isolated RNA meant expressed TCRB transcripts were sequenced. The repertoire was sequenced with immunoSEQ multiplex PCR; TCRdb's copy has only in-frame clones and lacks some. This repertoire shows 900,000 or so clones, roughly a sixth found once; its top ten account for around 0.02%. Source material: naive CD4+ T cells from blood. These receptor sequences come from a woman younger than 30 in good health.

This clone was seen a few times. The J gene is TRBJ2-1, the V gene TRBV7-9; D is possibly TRBD1 (6 bases). Between the trimmed V and J ends, which lost 3 bases and 7 bases, there was a span of 22 bases. Per the germline V gene, CDR1 is SEHNR and CDR2 is FQNEAQ (reference sequence). CDR3 size: 17 residues. Here the CDR3 reads CASSFISNRVGLNEQFF. The CDR3 nucleotides read TGTGCCAGCAGCTTTATCTCTAACAGGGTCGGGTTGAATGAGCAGTTCTTC.

This chain joins TRBV19 and TRBJ1-2, with 7 bases matching TRBD1. The CDR3 spans 13 residues. The V gene's germline CDR1 is LNHDA and CDR2 SQIVND (reference sequence). Trimming cost V 4 bases and J 7 bases; bases outside gene matches: 6. CDR3 coding DNA: TGTGCCAGTAGTACGGACAGGCTTCGTGGCTACACCTTC. Translation gives CASSTDRLRGYTF.

The sample holds a few counts of this clone. The rearrangement joins TRBV7-9 to TRBJ1-1; TRBD1 matches 7 bases. Unmatched junction bases numbered 8, after V lost 6 bases and J lost 1 base. From germline, CDR1 is SEHNR and CDR2 FQNEAQ (reference sequence). CDR3 length: 15 amino acids. Here the CDR3 DNA reads TGTGCCAGCAGTAAGACAGGGACTGGGAACACTGAAGCTTTCTTT. It translates to CASSKTGTGNTEAFF. Complete variable domain (other parts from reference TRBV7-9 and TRBJ1-1): DTGVSQNPRHKITKRGQNVTFRCDPISEHNRLYWYRQTLGQGPEFLTYFQNEAQLEKSRLLSDRFSAERPKGSFSTLEIQRTEQGDSAMYLCASSKTGTGNTEAFFGQGTRLTVV.

This clone was counted a single time. This rearrangement joins TRBV6-5 to TRBJ1-1, with D uncertain. The ends were cut back, 2 bases at V and 2 bases at J, with 9 bases in the middle. This CDR3 spans 14 amino acids. CDR1 is MNHEY and CDR2 is SVGAGI in the germline V gene. This chain's CDR3 is CASSYRRGNTEAFF. The CDR3 DNA follows: TGTGCCAGCAGTTACCGTCGGGGTAACACTGAAGCTTTCTTT.

This clone was observed a handful of times. The J gene is TRBJ1-5, the V gene TRBV7-2; TRBD1 might be the D (5 bases). From germline, CDR1 is SGHTA and CDR2 FQGNSA. Trimming cost V 1 base and J 0 bases, with 10 bases left between them. There are 16 residues in the CDR3. The chain's CDR3 is CASSLDRGYSNQPQHF. The CDR3 coding sequence is TGTGCCAGCAGCTTAGACCGGGGCTATAGCAATCAGCCCCAGCATTTT.

V and J are TRBV9 and TRBJ2-1; 8 bases align to TRBD1. The V and J ends lost 4 bases and 9 bases, in that order; junction bases with no gene match: 6. CDR3 length equals 13 residues. The germline CDR1 and CDR2 sequences are SGDLS and YYNGEE. The DNA of the CDR3 is TGTGCCAGCAGCCCGGACAGGGAGAGTGAGCAGTTCTTC. Amino acid sequence: CASSPDRESEQFF.

This clone was observed a few times. The rearrangement joins TRBV4-2 to TRBJ2-7; 12 bases map to TRBD2. CDR1 and CDR2 from the germline V gene are LGHNA and YNFKEQ. This CDR3 has 15 residues. Trimming cost V 1 base and J 8 bases; bases outside gene matches: 6. CDR3 bases: TGTGCCAGCAGCCAAGGACTAGCGGGAGAGTACAAGCAGTACTTC. It yields the protein CASSQGLAGEYKQYF.

The chain joins TRBV5-6 to TRBJ2-7, with D tentatively TRBD1 (6 bases). This CDR3 is built from 15 residues. V was pared by 2 bases and J by 0 bases, with 12 bases between. Germline values: CDR1 SGHDT, CDR2 YYEEEE. The CDR3 bases are TGTGCCAGCAGCTTAGACAGGCCTCCCTCCTACGAGCAGTACTTC. Translated: CASSLDRPPSYEQYF. The whole variable domain, remainder taken from reference TRBV5-6 and TRBJ2-7, is DAGVTQSPTHLIKTRGQQVTLRCSPKSGHDTVSWYQQALGQGPQFIFQYYEEEERQRGNFPDRFSGHQFPNYSSELNVNALLLGDSALYLCASSLDRPPSYEQYFGPGTRLTVT.

This clone came up many times. The chain employs TRBV7-9 and TRBJ1-1; D uncertain. Germline-derived CDR1 and CDR2 are SEHNR and FQNEAQ (reference sequence). V was clipped by 5 bases and J by 1 base, with 11 bases between them. CDR3 size: 14 residues. This chain's CDR3 is CASSRTVGNTEAFF. CDR3 in DNA: TGTGCCAGCAGCCGAACCGTCGGGAACACTGAAGCTTTCTTT.

This clone was counted only a few times. The rearrangement uses TRBV28 and TRBJ2-7, with D unresolved. The germline V gene encodes CDR1 MDHEN and CDR2 SYDVKM. V was pared by 6 bases and J by 4 bases, with 19 bases between. This CDR3 region has 15 residues. CDR3 in amino acids: CASSPVGFPNYEQYF. The CDR3 DNA follows: TGTGCCAGCAGCCCGGTAGGATTTCCCAATTACGAGCAGTACTTC.

The chain uses TRBV29-1 and TRBJ2-3, with 7 bases that match TRBD2. V dropped 7 bases and J dropped 2; count of bases not matched to a gene: 6. Germline CDR1 and CDR2: SQVTM and ANQGSEA. CDR3 length equals 13 residues. CDR3 nucleotide sequence: TGCAGCGCATCAGGGACTACCACAGATACGCAGTATTTT. This codes for CSASGTTTDTQYF.

This clone was detected only a few times. V usage is TRBV7-9 and J usage is TRBJ2-4; D is perhaps TRBD1 (6 bases). The CDR3 is 14 amino acids. Between the trimmed V and J ends, which lost 0 bases and 7 bases, there was a span of 10 bases. The germline CDR1 and CDR2 sequences are SEHNR and FQNEAQ (reference sequence). CDR3: CASSLAGASNIQYF. CDR3 bases: TGTGCCAGCAGCTTAGCGGGGGCTTCGAACATTCAGTACTTC.

The chain carries TRBV11-1 and TRBJ1-2; weak D call: TRBD1 (5 bases). The CDR3 contains 17 residues. Trimming took 5 bases from V and 2 from J, leaving 21 bases between them. Germline CDR1 is SGHAT and CDR2 is FQDESV (reference sequence). This CDR3 is CASSRGRIQGLNYGYTF. In DNA, the CDR3 is TGTGCCAGCAGCAGGGGCAGGATACAAGGCCTGAACTATGGCTACACCTTC.

Only a few counts were recorded for this clone. The CDR3 nucleotides read TGTGCCAGCTCACCAATGGACCCGAACACCGGGGAGCTGTTTTTT. Residues: CASSPMDPNTGELFF. The chain employs TRBV18 and TRBJ2-2; D is unclear. CDR1 is KGHSH, CDR2 LQKENI, per germline. V was clipped by 2 bases and J by 0 bases, with 7 bases between them. The CDR3 loop spans 15 amino acids.

This chain connects TRBV5-4 to TRBJ1-2, with D possibly TRBD1 on 5 matching bases. Germline V gene lookup returns CDR1 SGHNT and CDR2 YYREEE (reference sequence). The CDR3 runs 14 residues. V lost 4 bases, J lost 8 bases, and 18 bases lay in between. The CDR3 DNA reads as TGTGCCAGCAGCACACCGCAGGGAGTTTGGGGCTACACCTTC. It translates to CASSTPQGVWGYTF.

In its sample, this clone was seen a few times. This chain connects TRBV6-5 to TRBJ1-1, with D uncertain. Trimming stripped 3 bases from V and 6 bases from J, with 5 bases between. The CDR3 loop spans 11 amino acids. CDR1 and CDR2 (germline): MNHEY, SVGAGI. CDR3 sequence reads: CASSYLSEAFF. The CDR3, as DNA: TGTGCCAGCAGTTATCTTTCTGAAGCTTTCTTT.

This chain uses TRBV19 with TRBJ2-7; D remains ambiguous. V lost 3 bases and J lost 0, with 6 bases in between. Germline V gives CDR1 LNHDA, CDR2 SQIVND (reference sequence). CDR3 length: 13 amino acids. CDR3 in amino acids: CASSMKSSYEQYF. The DNA of the CDR3 is TGTGCCAGTAGTATGAAAAGCTCCTACGAGCAGTACTTC.

The chain links TRBV7-2 to TRBJ2-3; no firm D call. CDR1 is SGHTA and CDR2 is FQGNSA in the germline V gene. V dropped 1 base and J dropped 1 base, with 6 bases sitting between them. There are 14 residues in the CDR3. CDR3 loop: CASSLGYRTDTQYF. CDR3 nucleotide sequence: TGTGCCAGCAGCTTAGGATACCGCACAGATACGCAGTATTTT.

The genes are TRBV7-9 and TRBJ1-1; a possible D gene is TRBD1 (6 bases). V lost 1 base and J 4 bases, leaving 10 bases between the germline ends. Germline CDR1 is SEHNR and CDR2 is FQNEAQ (reference sequence). CDR3 length: 14 amino acids. The CDR3 DNA reads as TGTGCCAGCAGCTTAGAGGGGGGCTTCACTGAAGCTTTCTTT. Its translation: CASSLEGGFTEAFF.

CDR3 region: CASSPRGQGTNTGELFF. The CDR3 DNA reads as TGTGCCAGCAGCCCACGGGGACAGGGCACGAACACCGGGGAGCTGTTTTTT. J is TRBJ2-2 and V is TRBV7-8, with 9 bases aligning to TRBD1. Trimming took 5 bases from V and 0 from J; bases not matched to a gene: 7. The V gene's germline CDR1 is SGHVS and CDR2 FQNEAQ. CDR3 length equals 17 residues.

In this sample, this clone turned up a few times. The chain couples TRBV5-4 to TRBJ2-7; D unclear. Germline lookup yields CDR1 SGHNT and CDR2 YYREEE (reference sequence). Trimming cost V 4 bases and J 3 bases, with 14 bases left between them. This CDR3 contains 14 residues. CDR3 region: CASSPWGSLYEQYF. The CDR3 nucleotides are TGTGCCAGCAGCCCCTGGGGTAGCCTCTACGAGCAGTACTTC.

The chain employs TRBV15 and TRBJ1-2; D call uncertain. The CDR3 sequence is 16 residues long. Between the trimmed V and J ends, which lost 1 base and 8 bases, there was a span of 20 bases. The V gene's germline CDR1 is LNHNV and CDR2 YYDKDF (reference sequence). The CDR3 region has the DNA TGTGCCACCAGCAGAGTAGTTCAGACCCTCATAGGGGGCTACACCTTC. Protein: CATSRVVQTLIGGYTF.

The chain is built from TRBV7-3 and TRBJ2-1, with 9 bases fitting TRBD1. The CDR3 spans 18 residues. Germline CDR1 reads SGHTA; CDR2 reads FQGTGA. V was clipped by 2 bases and J by 2 bases; unmatched bases: 10. The CDR3 sequence: CASSLRGQGRSAYNEQFF. CDR3 DNA: TGTGCCAGCAGCTTACGGGGACAGGGAAGGTCGGCCTACAATGAGCAGTTCTTC.

The V and J genes are TRBV9 and TRBJ2-3; D gene unclear. Germline V gene data show CDR1 as SGDLS and CDR2 as YYNGEE. V was clipped by 0 bases and J by 6 bases, with 17 bases between them. This CDR3 has 16 amino acids. The CDR3 reads CASSVGVSLPGDTQYF. As DNA, the CDR3 is TGTGCCAGCAGCGTAGGGGTCTCGTTACCCGGCGATACGCAGTATTTT.

This sequence joins TRBV4-2 and TRBJ2-2, with D maybe TRBD1 (6 bases). V was clipped by 2 bases and J by 2 bases, with 15 bases between them. This CDR3 has 17 residues. CDR1 and CDR2 from the germline V gene are LGHNA and YNFKEQ. CDR3 protein: CASSQLGWGPNTGELFF. Written as DNA, the CDR3 is TGTGCCAGCAGCCAACTTGGATGGGGGCCTAACACCGGGGAGCTGTTTTTT.

The count of this clone is one. With a far larger clone one base away, a read error is the likely cause. This rearrangement joins TRBV6-6 to TRBJ2-1, with D unresolved. From germline, CDR1 is MNHNY and CDR2 SVGAGI (reference sequence). With 8 bases removed from V and 0 bases from J, the gap between germline ends came to 2 bases. The CDR3 loop spans 11 amino acids. The CDR3 region is CASGSYNEQFF. The CDR3 DNA reads TGTGCCAGCGGCTCCTACAATGAGCAGTTCTTC.

The CDR3 loop is CASSPGTYPSYEQYF. Written as DNA, the CDR3 is TGTGCCAGCTCACCAGGGACCTACCCATCCTACGAGCAGTACTTC. The chain joins TRBV18 to TRBJ2-7, with D perhaps being TRBD1 or TRBD2 (5 bases each). The CDR3 consists of 15 residues. Germline V gene lookup returns CDR1 KGHSH and CDR2 LQKENI. The V and J ends lost 2 bases and 1 base respectively, with 12 bases between them.

This clone was observed a handful of times. Other DNA variants within this sample encode the same CDR3. The V gene is TRBV18, the J gene TRBJ2-3; no clear D. Germline-derived CDR1 and CDR2 are KGHSH and LQKENI. There are 13 residues in the CDR3. Trimming removed 6 bases at V and 3 bases at J, with 10 bases between. CDR3 protein: CASSPRLTDTQYF. CDR3 nucleotide sequence: TGTGCCAGCTCCCCCCGTTTGACAGATACGCAGTATTTT.

In this sample, this clone turned up a few times. This chain joins TRBV27 and TRBJ1-2, with D tentatively TRBD1 (6 bases). The CDR3 runs 15 residues. The V gene lost 6 bases and the J gene lost 8 bases, with 22 bases spanning the gap. CDR1 and CDR2 from the germline V gene are MNHEY and SMNVEV (reference sequence). DNA of the CDR3: TGTGCCAGCAGCCTCTCAGACAGGATCAATGGCGGCTACACCTTC. This gives the protein CASSLSDRINGGYTF.

Worth noting for this clone: This sample includes further DNA sequences coding for the same CDR3. The rearrangement joins TRBV28 to TRBJ2-7; no definite D call. Trimming pared 3 bases from V and 3 bases from J, leaving 6 bases between. This CDR3 comprises 12 residues. Germline V gene sequence: CDR1 MDHEN, CDR2 SYDVKM. The CDR3 sequence is CASSLTGYEQYF. In nucleotides, the CDR3 is TGTGCCAGCAGTTTGACGGGCTACGAGCAGTACTTC.